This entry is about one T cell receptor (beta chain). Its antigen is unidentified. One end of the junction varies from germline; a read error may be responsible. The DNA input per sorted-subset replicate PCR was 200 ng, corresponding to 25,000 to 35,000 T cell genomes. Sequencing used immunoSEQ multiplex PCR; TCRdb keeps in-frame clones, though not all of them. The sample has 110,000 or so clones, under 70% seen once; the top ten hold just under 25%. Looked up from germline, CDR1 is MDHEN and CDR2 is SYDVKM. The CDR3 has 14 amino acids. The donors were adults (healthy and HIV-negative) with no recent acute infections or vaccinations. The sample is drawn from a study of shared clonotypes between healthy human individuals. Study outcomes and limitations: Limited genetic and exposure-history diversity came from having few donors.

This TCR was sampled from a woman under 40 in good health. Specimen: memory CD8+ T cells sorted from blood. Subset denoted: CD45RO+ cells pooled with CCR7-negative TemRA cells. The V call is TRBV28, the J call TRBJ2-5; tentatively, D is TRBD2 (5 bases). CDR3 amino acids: CASSAQSRAAGWDF. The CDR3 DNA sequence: TGTGCCAGCAGTGCCCAATCTAGAGCGGCCGGGTGGGACTTC.